The 8 T cell receptor beta chains below were found in one sample sequenced in a study of blood T cell repertoires in COVID-19. Generated by immunoSEQ multiplex PCR, the TCRdb table keeps only in-frame clones and is missing some. This table has hundreds of thousands of clones, 89% appearing once. The source material was peripheral blood. The receptor set was obtained from a woman aged 25 to 45 with COVID-19, enrolled during active disease.

The rearrangement uses TRBV19 and TRBJ1-5, with D possibly TRBD1 on 6 matching bases. The V and J ends lost 7 bases and 0 bases respectively, with 19 bases between them. Germline V CDR1 and CDR2: LNHDA, SQIVND (reference sequence). CDR3 length: 17 residues. This CDR3 is CASTLRGQSVSNQPQHF. CDR3 DNA: TGTGCCAGTACCCTTCGCGGACAGTCTGTTAGCAATCAGCCCCAGCATTTT.

This chain joins TRBV5-8 and TRBJ1-4; TRBD1 agrees at 7 bases. V shed 3 bases and J 5 bases; nucleotides not matched to a gene: 13. This CDR3 contains 17 residues. Germline loops: CDR1 SGHTS, CDR2 YDEGEE. The CDR3 sequence: CASSSEPPRTGNEKLFF. The CDR3 DNA is TGTGCCAGCAGCTCAGAACCGCCGAGGACAGGAAATGAAAAACTGTTTTTT.

The chain combines TRBV7-8 with TRBJ2-7, with D possibly TRBD2 on 5 matching bases. V was shortened by 1 base and J by 4 bases, with 17 bases between the two germline ends. This CDR3 has 16 residues. The germline gives CDR1 SGHVS, CDR2 FQNEAQ. CDR3 in amino acids: CASSLVVFGGRYEQYF. The CDR3 DNA is TGTGCCAGCAGCTTAGTCGTCTTCGGCGGGCGGTACGAGCAGTACTTC.

The rearrangement uses TRBV5-1 and TRBJ2-7; a possible D gene is TRBD2 (5 bases). V lost 0 bases to trimming and J lost 2 bases, with 6 bases between them. Germline values: CDR1 SGHRS, CDR2 YFSETQ. The CDR3 totals 13 residues. The CDR3 protein is CASSLGTPYEQYF. As DNA, the CDR3 is TGCGCCAGCAGCTTGGGGACTCCCTACGAGCAGTACTTC.

There are a few counts of this clone. The V gene is TRBV29-1, the J gene TRBJ1-1; D gene unclear. V was cut by 1 base and J by 3 bases, with 12 bases left in between. Germline V gene data show CDR1 as SQVTM and CDR2 as ANQGSEA. This CDR3 is built from 14 residues. The CDR3 bases are TGCAGCGTTGAAGGTAGAGGGAGATACACTGAAGCTTTCTTT. It codes for CSVEGRGRYTEAFF.

This chain uses TRBV6-1 with TRBJ2-1; unclear D gene. V lost 1 base, J lost 9 bases, and 22 bases lay in between. There are 17 residues in the CDR3. Germline-derived CDR1 and CDR2 are MNHNS and SASEGT. This CDR3 is CASSEGIIAASLTEQFF. CDR3 coding DNA: TGTGCCAGCAGTGAAGGCATTATTGCGGCCTCCCTCACTGAGCAGTTCTTC.

The chain couples TRBV7-9 to TRBJ1-5, with D perhaps matching TRBD1 (6 bases). V was pared by 3 bases and J by 4 bases, with 10 bases between. Germline CDR1 reads SEHNR; CDR2 reads FQNEAQ (reference sequence). The CDR3 is 14 amino acids. CDR3 DNA: TGTGCCAGCAGCTTTCCAGGGGAAAATCAGCCCCAGCATTTT. This sequence encodes CASSFPGENQPQHF.

This chain joins TRBV2 and TRBJ2-2, with 7 bases matching TRBD2. Germline V gene data show CDR1 as SNHLY and CDR2 as FYNNEI. Losses at the gene ends were 2 bases for V and 2 bases for J; bases not matched to a gene: 5. CDR3 length equals 16 residues. Here the CDR3 DNA reads TGTGCCAGCAGTGAATCCCCTAGCGGAAACACCGGGGAGCTGTTTTTT. Amino acid sequence: CASSESPSGNTGELFF.